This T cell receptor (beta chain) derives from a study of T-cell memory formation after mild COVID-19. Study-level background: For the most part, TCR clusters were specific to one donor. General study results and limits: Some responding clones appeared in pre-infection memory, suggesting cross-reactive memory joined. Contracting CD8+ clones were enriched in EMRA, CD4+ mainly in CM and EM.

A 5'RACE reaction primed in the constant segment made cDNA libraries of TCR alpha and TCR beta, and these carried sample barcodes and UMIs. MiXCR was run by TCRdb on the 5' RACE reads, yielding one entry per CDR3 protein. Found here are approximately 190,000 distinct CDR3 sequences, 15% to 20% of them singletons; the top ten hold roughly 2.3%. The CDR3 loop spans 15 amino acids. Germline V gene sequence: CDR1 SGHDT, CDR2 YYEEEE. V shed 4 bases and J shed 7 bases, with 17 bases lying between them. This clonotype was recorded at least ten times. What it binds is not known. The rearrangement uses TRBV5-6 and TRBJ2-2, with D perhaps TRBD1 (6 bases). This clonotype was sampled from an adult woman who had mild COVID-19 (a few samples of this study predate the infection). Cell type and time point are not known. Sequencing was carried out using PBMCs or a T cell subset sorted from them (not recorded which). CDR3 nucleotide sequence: TGTGCCAGCAGCGTTGGGGGCAATGTCGTCGGGGAGCTGTTTTTT. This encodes CASSVGGNVVGELFF.